These T cell receptor beta chains were read from a single sample in a study of T-cell memory formation after mild COVID-19. TCRdb redid the calling of the 5' RACE reads with MiXCR, one entry per CDR3 protein. Found here are some 300,000 distinct CDR3 sequences, 19% of them singletons; the top ten hold about 21%. What was sequenced was PBMCs or a T cell subset sorted from them (not recorded which). The receptor set was obtained from a man aged 18 to 29 who had mild COVID-19 (a few samples of this study predate the infection). Cell type and time point are not known. The CDR3 runs from the conserved cysteine through the conserved F or W. D genes are given only for firm matches. Not all rows give a size; the values are once, few, many and, for expanded clones, a class.

j_gene: TRBJ1-4; d_gene: -; abundance: -; v_gene: TRBV4-3; CDR3nt: TGCGCCAGCAGCCAAGATGGTCAAAATACTAATGAAAAACTGTTTTTT; CDR3aa: CASSQDGQNTNEKLFF
j_gene: TRBJ1-2; d_gene: -; abundance: -; v_gene: TRBV6-6; CDR3nt: TGTGCCAGCAGTTACCCCGACACGAATGGCTACACCTTC; CDR3aa: CASSYPDTNGYTF
j_gene: TRBJ1-3; d_gene: -; abundance: few; v_gene: TRBV12-3/TRBV12-4; CDR3nt: TGTGCCAGCAGTTTAAGAGGGTTCTCTGGAAACACCATATATTTT; CDR3aa: CASSLRGFSGNTIYF
j_gene: TRBJ2-3; d_gene: TRBD2; abundance: -; v_gene: TRBV20-1; CDR3nt: TGCAGTGCTAAAGGACTAGCGGGGGCTCTGGATACGCAGTATTTT; CDR3aa: CSAKGLAGALDTQYF
j_gene: TRBJ2-2; d_gene: -; abundance: -; v_gene: TRBV15; CDR3nt: TGTGCCACCAGCAGAGAGGGGAGTCCAGGGAACACCGGGGAGCTGTTTTTT; CDR3aa: CATSREGSPGNTGELFF
j_gene: TRBJ2-7; d_gene: -; abundance: -; v_gene: TRBV5-4; CDR3nt: TGTGCCAGCAGCCTTGGGACGGTTGACGAGCAGTACTTC; CDR3aa: CASSLGTVDEQYF
j_gene: TRBJ1-2; d_gene: -; abundance: few; v_gene: TRBV5-1; CDR3nt: TGCGCCAGCAGCTTGATCACAGGGTCCTTCTATGGCTACACCTTC; CDR3aa: CASSLITGSFYGYTF
j_gene: TRBJ2-3; d_gene: TRBD2; abundance: many; v_gene: TRBV7-9; CDR3nt: TGTGCCAGCACCCCCAAGGGGACTAACACAGATACGCAGTATTTT; CDR3aa: CASTPKGTNTDTQYF
j_gene: TRBJ1-5; d_gene: TRBD1; abundance: -; v_gene: TRBV5-1; CDR3nt: TGCGCCAGCAGCTCCCCCAAGGACAGGGTGTTGGAGCCCCAGCATTTT; CDR3aa: CASSSPKDRVLEPQHF
j_gene: TRBJ2-1; d_gene: -; abundance: -; v_gene: TRBV5-1; CDR3nt: TGCGCCAGCAGCTATGGGGGCTACAATGAGCAGTTCTTC; CDR3aa: CASSYGGYNEQFF
j_gene: TRBJ1-2; d_gene: TRBD1; abundance: few; v_gene: TRBV29-1; CDR3nt: TGCAGCGCCGCCCCCTCCGGACAGGGCGTTAATGGCTACACCTTC; CDR3aa: CSAAPSGQGVNGYTF
j_gene: TRBJ2-1; d_gene: -; abundance: -; v_gene: TRBV6-2/TRBV6-3; CDR3nt: TGTGCCAGCAGTTACACCGGGACGATCTACAATGAGCAGTTCTTC; CDR3aa: CASSYTGTIYNEQFF
j_gene: TRBJ1-2; d_gene: -; abundance: -; v_gene: TRBV20-1; CDR3nt: TGCAGTGCTAGGAGGCGGGGGGGAATGTTTTATGGCTACACCTTC; CDR3aa: CSARRRGGMFYGYTF
j_gene: TRBJ1-5; d_gene: -; abundance: -; v_gene: TRBV6-5; CDR3nt: TGTGCCAGCAGTCCAGAAGGGCTCACTCAGCCCCAGCATTTT; CDR3aa: CASSPEGLTQPQHF
j_gene: TRBJ2-2; d_gene: -; abundance: few; v_gene: TRBV12-3/TRBV12-4; CDR3nt: TGTGCCAGCAGCCGCTTGGGCCGAGGGCTGAACACCGGGGAGCTGTTTTTT; CDR3aa: CASSRLGRGLNTGELFF
j_gene: TRBJ2-1; d_gene: -; abundance: -; v_gene: TRBV5-1; CDR3nt: TGCGCCAGCAGCTTGGCCGAAGGAGGGGTCTACAATGAGCAGTTCTTC; CDR3aa: CASSLAEGGVYNEQFF
j_gene: TRBJ2-2; d_gene: -; abundance: few; v_gene: TRBV7-6; CDR3nt: TGTGCCAGCAGCTTATTCTTCGGGGATACATCGAACACCGGGGAGCTGTTTTTT; CDR3aa: CASSLFFGDTSNTGELFF
j_gene: TRBJ1-2; d_gene: -; abundance: few; v_gene: TRBV5-1; CDR3nt: TGCGCCAGCAGCCCGGGACGCCCAAACTATGGCTACACCTTC; CDR3aa: CASSPGRPNYGYTF
j_gene: TRBJ2-1; d_gene: -; abundance: -; v_gene: TRBV7-2; CDR3nt: TGTGCCAGCAGCTTAACTCGTGGCGGACCCTACAATGAGCAGTTCTTC; CDR3aa: CASSLTRGGPYNEQFF
j_gene: TRBJ1-4; d_gene: TRBD1; abundance: few; v_gene: TRBV20-1; CDR3nt: TGCAGTGCCCGACAGGGGGCCGGTGAAAAACTGTTTTTT; CDR3aa: CSARQGAGEKLFF
j_gene: TRBJ1-2; d_gene: -; abundance: few; v_gene: TRBV20-1; CDR3nt: TGCAGTGCTAGGCCCGGATCAATCTATGGCTACACCTTC; CDR3aa: CSARPGSIYGYTF
j_gene: TRBJ1-2; d_gene: TRBD1; abundance: -; v_gene: TRBV7-9; CDR3nt: TGTGCCAGCAGACGCCAGGGGGAAGGAGGCTACACCTTC; CDR3aa: CASRRQGEGGYTF
j_gene: TRBJ1-2; d_gene: -; abundance: -; v_gene: TRBV6-5; CDR3nt: TGTGCCAGCAGTTACTCCGCAGGGACGGGTGGCTACACCTTC; CDR3aa: CASSYSAGTGGYTF
j_gene: TRBJ2-5; d_gene: TRBD2; abundance: -; v_gene: TRBV10-3; CDR3nt: TGTGCCATCAGTCCGGGACTAGCGTCTCAAGAGACCCAGTACTTC; CDR3aa: CAISPGLASQETQYF
j_gene: TRBJ2-3; d_gene: -; abundance: -; v_gene: TRBV9; CDR3nt: TGTGCCAGCAGCGTAGACGGGGGTCTCACAGATACGCAGTATTTT; CDR3aa: CASSVDGGLTDTQYF
j_gene: TRBJ2-1; d_gene: -; abundance: -; v_gene: TRBV7-9; CDR3nt: TGTGCCAGCAGCTTAGCGCTCTTGAACAGGCTAGAGCAGTTCTTC; CDR3aa: CASSLALLNRLEQFF
j_gene: TRBJ2-3; d_gene: -; abundance: -; v_gene: TRBV7-2; CDR3nt: TGTGCCAGCAGCCCCTCCGACCTGGGGACGCAGTATTTT; CDR3aa: CASSPSDLGTQYF
j_gene: TRBJ1-3; d_gene: -; abundance: -; v_gene: TRBV14; CDR3nt: TGTGCCAGCAGCCAAGATCGGGGGACTGGAAACACCATATATTTT; CDR3aa: CASSQDRGTGNTIYF
j_gene: TRBJ2-5; d_gene: TRBD2; abundance: -; v_gene: TRBV5-1; CDR3nt: TGCGCCAGCAGTGGGCGGGGGGGCCCAGAGACCCAGTACTTC; CDR3aa: CASSGRGGPETQYF
j_gene: TRBJ2-3; d_gene: -; abundance: -; v_gene: TRBV5-5; CDR3nt: TGTGCCAGCAGCTCACTTCGGGGTTCAGATACGCAGTATTTT; CDR3aa: CASSSLRGSDTQYF
j_gene: TRBJ1-1; d_gene: -; abundance: -; v_gene: TRBV5-1; CDR3nt: TGCGCCAGCAGCTGGGGAGGAGCGGACACTGAAGCTTTCTTT; CDR3aa: CASSWGGADTEAFF
j_gene: TRBJ2-5; d_gene: TRBD2; abundance: -; v_gene: TRBV7-6; CDR3nt: TGTGCCAGCAGCTTAGCGAGCAGGGAGGGAGAGACCCAGTACTTC; CDR3aa: CASSLASREGETQYF
j_gene: TRBJ2-4; d_gene: -; abundance: -; v_gene: TRBV27; CDR3nt: TGTGCCTGCAGTTCCTGGGAGAGCCCGCCAGAAAACATTCAGTACTTC; CDR3aa: CACSSWESPPENIQYF
j_gene: TRBJ1-4; d_gene: -; abundance: -; v_gene: TRBV5-5; CDR3nt: TGTGCCAGCAGCTTGGTATCGGGTGAAAAACTGTTTTTT; CDR3aa: CASSLVSGEKLFF
j_gene: TRBJ1-5; d_gene: -; abundance: -; v_gene: TRBV6-2/TRBV6-3; CDR3nt: TGTGCCACGGGACCTAGAGGTCAGCCCCAGCATTTT; CDR3aa: CATGPRGQPQHF
j_gene: TRBJ2-6; d_gene: -; abundance: many; v_gene: TRBV7-2; CDR3nt: TGTGCCAGCGGCGTTTCCGGGGCCAACGTCCTGACTTTC; CDR3aa: CASGVSGANVLTF
j_gene: TRBJ1-1; d_gene: -; abundance: -; v_gene: TRBV7-2; CDR3nt: TGTGCCAGCAGCTTGGATCCAGGATTTCTCACTGAAGCTTTCTTT; CDR3aa: CASSLDPGFLTEAFF